This T cell receptor (beta chain) was obtained from a study of OX40 agonist ivuxolimab in advanced cancers. Assay used: immunoSEQ multiplex PCR; TCRdb lists only in-frame clones, some missing. The sample contains 40,000 to 55,000 clones, around 82% of which appear only once. Germline loops: CDR1 SGDLS, CDR2 YYNGEE. Trimming cost V 2 bases and J 6 bases; bases outside gene matches: 12. The CDR3 consists of 16 residues. V gene TRBV9 combines with J gene TRBJ2-3, with 7 bases fitting TRBD1. The clonotype originates from an adult with an advanced solid tumor such as melanoma, head and neck, liver or kidney cancer. The sequencing here drew on CD4+ or CD8+ T cells sorted from blood, taken in a trial of the OX40 agonist ivuxolimab. The CDR3 nucleotides read TGTGCCAGCAGCGTTCAGATGAGGGGGCGTGGGGATACGCAGTATTTT. Translation gives CASSVQMRGRGDTQYF.